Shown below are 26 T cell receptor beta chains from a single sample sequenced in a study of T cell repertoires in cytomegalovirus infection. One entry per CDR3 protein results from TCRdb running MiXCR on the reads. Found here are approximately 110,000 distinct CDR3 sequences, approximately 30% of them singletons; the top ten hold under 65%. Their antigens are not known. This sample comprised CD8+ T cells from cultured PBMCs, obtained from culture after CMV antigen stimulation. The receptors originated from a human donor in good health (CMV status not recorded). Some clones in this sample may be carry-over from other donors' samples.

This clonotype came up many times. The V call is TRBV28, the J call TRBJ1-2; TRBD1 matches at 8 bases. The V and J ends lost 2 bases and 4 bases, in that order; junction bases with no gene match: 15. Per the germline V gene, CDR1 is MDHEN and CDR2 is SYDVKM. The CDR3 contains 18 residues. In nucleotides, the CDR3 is TGTGCCAGCAGTTTACTAATGGGACAGGACCTCATGGGCTATGGCTACACCTTC. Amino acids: CASSLLMGQDLMGYGYTF.

This CDR3 reads CASSQVSGGVSEQYF. CDR3 nucleotides: TGTGCCAGCAGCCAAGTTTCTGGCGGGGTTAGCGAGCAGTACTTC. The chain is built from TRBV3-1 and TRBJ2-7, with D possibly being TRBD2 (6 bases). V shed 1 base and J shed 6 bases, with 16 bases lying between them. Germline V CDR1 and CDR2: LGHDT, YNNKEL (reference sequence). The CDR3 length is 15 residues.

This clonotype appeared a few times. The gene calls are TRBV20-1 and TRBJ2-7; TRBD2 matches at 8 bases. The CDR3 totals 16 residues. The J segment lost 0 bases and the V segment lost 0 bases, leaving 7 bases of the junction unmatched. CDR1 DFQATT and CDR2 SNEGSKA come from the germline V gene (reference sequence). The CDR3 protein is CSARDRLALNSYEQYF. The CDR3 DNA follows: TGCAGTGCTAGAGATCGACTAGCGCTAAACTCCTACGAGCAGTACTTC.

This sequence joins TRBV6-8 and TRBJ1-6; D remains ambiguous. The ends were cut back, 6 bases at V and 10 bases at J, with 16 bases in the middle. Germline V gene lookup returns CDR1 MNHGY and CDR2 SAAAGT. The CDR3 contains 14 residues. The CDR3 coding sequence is TGTGCCAGCAGCCTAGGACCGGCTCGGTCACCCCTCCACTTT. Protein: CASSLGPARSPLHF.

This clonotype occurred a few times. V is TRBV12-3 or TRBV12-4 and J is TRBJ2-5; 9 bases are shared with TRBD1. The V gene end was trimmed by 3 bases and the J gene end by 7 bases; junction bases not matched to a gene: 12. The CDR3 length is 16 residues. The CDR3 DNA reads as TGTGCCAGCAGTTTCCCCGGTGGGACAGGGAGTGTGACCCAGTACTTC. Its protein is CASSFPGGTGSVTQYF.

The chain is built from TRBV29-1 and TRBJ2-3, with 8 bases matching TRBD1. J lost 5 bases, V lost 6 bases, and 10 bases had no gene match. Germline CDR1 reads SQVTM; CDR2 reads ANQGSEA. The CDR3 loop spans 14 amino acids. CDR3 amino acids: CSVDGTGDLDTQYF. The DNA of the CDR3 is TGCAGCGTGGATGGGACAGGTGATTTAGATACGCAGTATTTT.

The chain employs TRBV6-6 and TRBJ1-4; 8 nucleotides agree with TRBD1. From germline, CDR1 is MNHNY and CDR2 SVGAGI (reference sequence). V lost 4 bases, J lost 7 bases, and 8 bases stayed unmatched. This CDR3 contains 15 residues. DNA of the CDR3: TGTGCCAGCAGTTCCCCCAGGGGGCTTGGTGAAAAACTGTTTTTT. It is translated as CASSSPRGLGEKLFF.

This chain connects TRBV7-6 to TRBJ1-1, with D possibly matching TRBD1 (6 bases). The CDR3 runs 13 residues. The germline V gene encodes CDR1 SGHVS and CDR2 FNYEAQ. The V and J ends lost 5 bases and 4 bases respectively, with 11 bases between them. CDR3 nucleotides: TGTGCCAGCAGCCCAGGGGCCGGCACTGAAGCTTTCTTT. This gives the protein CASSPGAGTEAFF.

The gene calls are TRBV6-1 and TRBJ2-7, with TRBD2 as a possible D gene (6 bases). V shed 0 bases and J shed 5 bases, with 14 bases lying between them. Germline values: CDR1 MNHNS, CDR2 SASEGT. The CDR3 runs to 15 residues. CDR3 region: CASSEAMSSGDEQYF. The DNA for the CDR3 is TGTGCCAGCAGTGAAGCGATGAGTAGCGGAGACGAGCAGTACTTC.

The CDR3 spells CASSLRREFADTQYF. In nucleotides, the CDR3 is TGTGCCAGCAGTTTACGCAGGGAATTCGCAGATACGCAGTATTTT. J is TRBJ2-3 and V is TRBV28, with a possible D match to TRBD1 (5 bases). The V gene's germline CDR1 is MDHEN and CDR2 SYDVKM. The CDR3 covers 15 residues. V was trimmed by 2 bases and J by 4 bases, leaving 13 bases between them. The full variable domain, in which reference TRBV28 and TRBJ2-3 provide the parts outside the CDR3, is DVKVTQSSRYLVKRTGEKVFLECVQDMDHENMFWYRQDPGLGLRLIYFSYDVKMKEKGDIPEGYSVSREKKERFSLILESASTNQTSMYLCASSLRREFADTQYFGPGTRLTVL.

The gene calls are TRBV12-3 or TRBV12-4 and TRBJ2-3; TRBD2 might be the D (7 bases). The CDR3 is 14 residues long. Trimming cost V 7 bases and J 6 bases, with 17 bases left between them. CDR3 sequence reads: CASNLGGPPDTQYF. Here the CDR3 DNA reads TGTGCCAGCAATCTGGGGGGGCCTCCCGATACGCAGTATTTT.

The CDR3 coding sequence is TGTGCCAGCAGACCCCCGACTAGCTCCTACGAGCAGTACTTC. This encodes CASRPPTSSYEQYF. The gene calls are TRBV6-2 or TRBV6-3 and TRBJ2-7; possibly TRBD2 for D (6 bases). V was pared by 6 bases and J by 0 bases, with 12 bases between. Germline CDR1 reads MNHEY; CDR2 reads SVGEGT. This CDR3 is 14 amino acids long.

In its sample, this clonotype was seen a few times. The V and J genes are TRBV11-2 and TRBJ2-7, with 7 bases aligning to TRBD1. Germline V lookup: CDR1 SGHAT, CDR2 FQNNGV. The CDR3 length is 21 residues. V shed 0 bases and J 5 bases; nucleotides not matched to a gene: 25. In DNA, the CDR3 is TGTGCCAGCAGCTTAGACCCCCGGGACAGCGACTCTGAGGGCGCTCGCCACGAGCAGTACTTC. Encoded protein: CASSLDPRDSDSEGARHEQYF.

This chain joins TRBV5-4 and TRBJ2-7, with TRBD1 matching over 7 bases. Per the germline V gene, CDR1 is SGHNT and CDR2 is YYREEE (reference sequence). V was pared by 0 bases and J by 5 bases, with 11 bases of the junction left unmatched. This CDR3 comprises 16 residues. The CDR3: CASSLARGRGLHEQYF. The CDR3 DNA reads TGTGCCAGCAGCTTGGCCCGGGGTAGGGGGCTCCACGAGCAGTACTTC.

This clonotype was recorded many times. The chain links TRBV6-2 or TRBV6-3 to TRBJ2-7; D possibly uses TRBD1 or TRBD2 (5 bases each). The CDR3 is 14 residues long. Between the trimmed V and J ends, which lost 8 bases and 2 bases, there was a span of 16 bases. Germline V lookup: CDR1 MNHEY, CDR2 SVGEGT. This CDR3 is CASGSWDGTYEQYF. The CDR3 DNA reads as TGTGCCAGCGGTTCTTGGGACGGAACCTACGAGCAGTACTTC.

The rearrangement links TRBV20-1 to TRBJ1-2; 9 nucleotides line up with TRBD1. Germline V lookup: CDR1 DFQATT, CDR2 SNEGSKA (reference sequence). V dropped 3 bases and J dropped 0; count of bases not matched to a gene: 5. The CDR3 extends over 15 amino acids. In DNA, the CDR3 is TGCAGTGCTAGGGGACAGGGCCAACCTAACTATGGCTACACCTTC. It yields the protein CSARGQGQPNYGYTF.

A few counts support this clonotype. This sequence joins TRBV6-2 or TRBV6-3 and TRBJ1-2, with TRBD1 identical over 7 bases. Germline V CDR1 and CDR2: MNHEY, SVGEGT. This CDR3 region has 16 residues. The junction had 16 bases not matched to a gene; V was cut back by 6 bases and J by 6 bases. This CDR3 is CASSNDIGGSWDGYTF. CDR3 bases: TGTGCCAGCAGCAACGACATAGGGGGCAGTTGGGATGGCTACACCTTC.

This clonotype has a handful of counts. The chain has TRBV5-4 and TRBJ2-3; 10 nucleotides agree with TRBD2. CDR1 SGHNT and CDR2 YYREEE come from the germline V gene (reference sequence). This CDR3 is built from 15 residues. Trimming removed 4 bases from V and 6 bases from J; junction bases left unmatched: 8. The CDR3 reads CASSRSGGLRDTQYF. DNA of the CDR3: TGTGCCAGCAGCCGTAGCGGGGGGCTCAGGGATACGCAGTATTTT.

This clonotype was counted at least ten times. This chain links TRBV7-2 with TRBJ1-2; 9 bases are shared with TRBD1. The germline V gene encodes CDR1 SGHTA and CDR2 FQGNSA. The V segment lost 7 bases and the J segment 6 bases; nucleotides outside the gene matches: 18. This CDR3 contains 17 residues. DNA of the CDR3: TGTGCCAGCATCGGGGGGACAGGGTTTTCACAACGGGATGGCTACACCTTC. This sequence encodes CASIGGTGFSQRDGYTF. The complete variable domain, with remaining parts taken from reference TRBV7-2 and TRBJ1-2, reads GAGVSQSPSNKVTEKGKDVELRCDPISGHTALYWYRQSLGQGLEFLIYFQGNSAPDKSGLPSDRFSAERTGGSVSTLTIQRTQQEDSAVYLCASIGGTGFSQRDGYTFGSGTRLTVV.

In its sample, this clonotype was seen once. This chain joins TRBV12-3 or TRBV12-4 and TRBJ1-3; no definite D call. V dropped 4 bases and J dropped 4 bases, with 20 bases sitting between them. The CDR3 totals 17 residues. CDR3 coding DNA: TGTGCCAGCAGTTCGGAGGCGGATAGATTTAAGGGAAACACCATATATTTT. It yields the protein CASSSEADRFKGNTIYF.

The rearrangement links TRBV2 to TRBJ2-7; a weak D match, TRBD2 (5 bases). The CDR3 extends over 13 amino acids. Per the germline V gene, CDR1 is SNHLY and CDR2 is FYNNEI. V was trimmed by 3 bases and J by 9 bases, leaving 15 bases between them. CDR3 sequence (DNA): TGTGCCAGCAGTGATAGGGCAAGCGGAGGGCAGTACTTC. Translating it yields CASSDRASGGQYF.

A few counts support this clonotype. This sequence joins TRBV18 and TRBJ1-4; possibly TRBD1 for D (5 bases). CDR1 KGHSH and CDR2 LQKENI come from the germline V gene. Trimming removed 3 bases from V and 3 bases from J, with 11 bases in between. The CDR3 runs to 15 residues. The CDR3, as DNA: TGTGCCAGCTCACCTGAAGCAGGGCCTAATGAAAAACTGTTTTTT. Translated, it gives CASSPEAGPNEKLFF.

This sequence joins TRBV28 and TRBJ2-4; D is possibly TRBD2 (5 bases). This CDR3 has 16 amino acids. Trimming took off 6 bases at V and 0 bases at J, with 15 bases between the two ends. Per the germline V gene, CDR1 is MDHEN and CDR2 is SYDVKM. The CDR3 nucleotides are TGTGCCAGCAGAGTAAGGAGCGGCCTAGCCAAAAACATTCAGTACTTC. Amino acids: CASRVRSGLAKNIQYF.

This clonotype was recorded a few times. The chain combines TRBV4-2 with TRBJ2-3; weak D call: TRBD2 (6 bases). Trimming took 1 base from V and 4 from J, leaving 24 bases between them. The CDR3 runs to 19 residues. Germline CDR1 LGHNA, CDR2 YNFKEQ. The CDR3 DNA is TGTGCCAGCAGCCAAGGAGGCCTAGCGTTAATCCCGGAGTCAGATACGCAGTATTTT. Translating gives CASSQGGLALIPESDTQYF.

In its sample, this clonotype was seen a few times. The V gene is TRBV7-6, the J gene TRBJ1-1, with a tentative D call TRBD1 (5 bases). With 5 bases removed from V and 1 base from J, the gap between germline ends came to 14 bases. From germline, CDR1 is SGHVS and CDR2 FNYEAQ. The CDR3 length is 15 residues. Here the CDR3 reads CASSRWDGENTEAFF. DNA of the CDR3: TGTGCCAGCAGCCGATGGGACGGAGAGAACACTGAAGCTTTCTTT.

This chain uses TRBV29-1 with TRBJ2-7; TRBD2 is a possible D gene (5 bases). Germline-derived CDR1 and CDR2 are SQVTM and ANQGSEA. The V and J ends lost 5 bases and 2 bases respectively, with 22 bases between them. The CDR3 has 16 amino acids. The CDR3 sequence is CSVSDPLASITYEQYF. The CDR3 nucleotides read TGCAGCGTTTCGGACCCTCTAGCTTCCATCACCTACGAGCAGTACTTC.